Listed below are T cell receptor beta chains from one sample, sequenced in a study of regulatory dendritic cells for organ transplantation. The protocol was immunoSEQ multiplex PCR, while the TCRdb copy is restricted to in-frame clones and leaves out a portion. Of approximately 29,000 clones listed, roughly 80% are singletons. Sequencing was performed on naive CD4+ T cells from blood. The receptors come from a human donor in good health. The CDR3 runs from the conserved cysteine through the conserved F or W. D genes are given only for firm matches. Size is omitted from some rows. Given values are once, few, many or a class for expanded clones.

>-|TRBV5-1|-|TRBJ2-3
CASSQATSATDTQYF
TGCGCCAGCAGCCAAGCCACCTCTGCCACAGATACGCAGTATTTT
>once|TRBV7-2|TRBD1|TRBJ1-4
CASSLDRGGEKLFF
TGTGCCAGCAGCTTAGACAGGGGTGGGGAAAAACTGTTTTTT
>-|TRBV19|TRBD1|TRBJ1-1
CASSTSQGIKPEAFF
TGTGCCAGTAGTACTTCACAGGGGATTAAACCTGAAGCTTTCTTT
>-|TRBV11-2|TRBD1|TRBJ2-5
CASSHGTETQETQYF
TGTGCCAGCAGCCACGGGACAGAAACCCAAGAGACCCAGTACTTC
>-|TRBV6-6|-|TRBJ1-5
CASSYSGSAQPQHF
TGTGCCAGCAGTTACTCAGGGAGTGCTCAGCCCCAGCATTTT
>-|TRBV2|-|TRBJ1-1
CASSALVRASEAFF
TGTGCCAGCAGTGCTTTGGTCAGGGCCTCTGAAGCTTTCTTT
>-|TRBV9|TRBD1|TRBJ1-3
CASSVAHPDRGGNTIYF
TGTGCCAGCAGCGTAGCTCATCCGGACAGGGGCGGAAACACCATATATTTT
>-|TRBV19|TRBD2|TRBJ2-7
CASSSAGGPHEQYF
TGTGCCAGTAGTTCGGCGGGGGGCCCCCACGAGCAGTACTTC
>-|TRBV15|-|TRBJ2-7
CATSRASGYEQYF
TGTGCCACCAGCAGAGCCAGCGGCTACGAGCAGTACTTC
>-|TRBV2|-|TRBJ1-1
CASSPRGGAFF
TGTGCCAGCAGCCCACGGGGTGGGGCTTTCTTT
>-|TRBV5-1|-|TRBJ1-1
CASSPRVGGTEAFF
TGCGCCAGCAGCCCCAGGGTAGGTGGCACTGAAGCTTTCTTT
>-|TRBV7-2|TRBD1|TRBJ2-7
CASGLVGQGSYEQYF
TGTGCCAGCGGCTTAGTGGGACAGGGATCCTACGAGCAGTACTTC
>few|TRBV7-6|-|TRBJ1-6
CASSPLALSYNSPLHF
TGTGCCAGCAGCCCTCTCGCGCTCTCCTATAATTCACCCCTCCACTTT
>once|TRBV7-9|TRBD1|TRBJ1-3
CASSLGQARSGNTIYF
TGTGCCAGCAGCCTCGGACAGGCGCGCTCTGGAAACACCATATATTTT
>-|TRBV19|-|TRBJ1-2
CASSIRPAGLSYGYTF
TGTGCCAGTAGTATACGCCCCGCAGGGCTCAGCTATGGCTACACCTTC
>-|TRBV15|-|TRBJ2-5
CATSRDGGYQETQYF
TGTGCCACCAGCAGAGATGGAGGCTACCAAGAGACCCAGTACTTC
>-|TRBV5-1|-|TRBJ2-2
CASSADKLTGELFF
TGCGCCAGCAGCGCCGACAAACTCACCGGGGAGCTGTTTTTT
>-|TRBV6-5|-|TRBJ1-2
CASSKQFPNYGYTF
TGTGCCAGCAGTAAACAGTTTCCGAACTATGGCTACACCTTC
>-|TRBV2|-|TRBJ2-5
CASSDLPNQETQYF
TGTGCCAGCAGTGATTTACCTAACCAAGAGACCCAGTACTTC
>-|TRBV5-5|TRBD1|TRBJ2-3
CASSWSYRDRGTDTQYF
TGTGCCAGCAGCTGGTCTTACCGGGACAGGGGAACAGATACGCAGTATTTT
>few|TRBV6-5|-|TRBJ1-6
CASIKGGTYNSPLHF
TGTGCCAGCATTAAGGGAGGAACCTATAATTCACCCCTCCACTTT
>-|TRBV2|TRBD1|TRBJ1-1
CASSWDRNLNTEAFF
TGTGCCAGCAGTTGGGACAGAAACTTGAACACTGAAGCTTTCTTT
>-|TRBV9|TRBD2|TRBJ2-3
CASSVLTSGVPNTQYF
TGTGCCAGCAGCGTATTGACTAGCGGGGTCCCTAATACGCAGTATTTT
>-|TRBV5-1|-|TRBJ1-3
CASSSGTTEKSSGNTIYF
TGCGCCAGCAGTTCCGGGACAACTGAGAAGAGCTCTGGAAACACCATATATTTT
>-|TRBV11-2|TRBD2|TRBJ2-7
CASSPRGTSFDEQYF
TGTGCCAGCAGCCCCCGGGGGACTAGCTTCGACGAGCAGTACTTC
>-|TRBV5-1|TRBD1|TRBJ1-5
CASSLQGDQPQHF
TGCGCCAGCAGCCTCCAGGGGGATCAGCCCCAGCATTTT
>-|TRBV5-4|TRBD2|TRBJ2-3
CASSRLAGGGTDTQYF
TGTGCCAGCAGCAGACTAGCGGGGGGAGGCACAGATACGCAGTATTTT
>once|TRBV7-9|-|TRBJ1-3
CASSSRGATGNTIYF
TGTGCCAGCAGCTCTCGGGGGGCAACTGGAAACACCATATATTTT
>few|TRBV5-1|TRBD1|TRBJ2-1
CASSLGQGNNEQFF
TGCGCCAGCAGCCTGGGACAGGGGAACAATGAGCAGTTCTTC
>-|TRBV5-1|-|TRBJ2-3
CASSLVGSTDTQYF
TGCGCCAGCAGCTTGGTCGGGAGCACAGATACGCAGTATTTT
>-|TRBV7-3|TRBD2|TRBJ2-1
CASGGGSYNEQFF
TGTGCCAGCGGGGGGGGCTCCTACAATGAGCAGTTCTTC
>-|TRBV6-5|-|TRBJ2-5
CASSYPQGGETQYF
TGTGCCAGCAGTTACCCACAGGGTGGGGAGACCCAGTACTTC